One sample yielded the 23 T cell receptor beta chains listed below, sequenced in a study of T cell responses to AZD1222 COVID-19 vaccine. Repertoires were generated with immunoSEQ multiplex PCR, while TCRdb's copy carries only in-frame clones and drops some. The table lists approximately 180,000 clones, 85% to 95% of them singletons. This sample comprised peripheral blood, obtained on day 0 of AZD1222 vaccination. The receptors shown here come from an adult in good health.

This rearrangement joins TRBV29-1 to TRBJ1-2; no firm D call. V lost 3 bases and J lost 1, with 12 bases in between. CDR1 SQVTM and CDR2 ANQGSEA come from the germline V gene. The CDR3 has 14 residues. The CDR3 sequence is CSVDLDGNNYGYTF. The CDR3 DNA sequence: TGCAGCGTTGACTTGGACGGTAATAACTATGGCTACACCTTC.

This clone appeared a single time. The rearrangement joins TRBV4-1 to TRBJ2-7; a weak D match, TRBD1 (5 bases). Trimming cost V 3 bases and J 0 bases, with 12 bases left between them. Per germline, CDR1 MGHRA and CDR2 YSYEKL. The CDR3 is made up of 15 amino acids. CDR3 sequence reads: CASSQIDSISYEQYV. CDR3 in DNA: TGCGCCAGCAGCCAGATCGACAGTATCTCCTACGAGCAGTACGTC.

The chain recombines TRBV3-1 (or the pseudogene TRBV3-2) with TRBJ1-5; TRBD1 might be the D (6 bases). The V end lost 1 base, the J end lost 7 bases, and 11 bases lay between the germline ends. Per germline, CDR1 LGHDT and CDR2 YNNKEL (reference sequence). The CDR3 has 14 amino acids. As DNA, the CDR3 is TGTGCCAGCAGCCAAGGTGGGGGGCGCCAGCCCCAGCATTTT. This gives the protein CASSQGGGRQPQHF.

This chain joins TRBV11-3 and TRBJ1-1, with unresolved D. This CDR3 has 15 amino acids. V lost 1 base and J lost 0, with 9 bases in between. Germline lookup yields CDR1 SGHNT and CDR2 YENEEA. The CDR3 bases are TGTGCCAGCAGCTTAGGCGACGCAATGAACACTGAAGCTTTCTTT. Its protein product is CASSLGDAMNTEAFF.

This clone appeared once. CDR3 residues: CASSLTDTQYF. The CDR3 DNA sequence: TGTGCCAGCAGCCTCACAGATACGCAGTATTTT. V is TRBV4-2 and J is TRBJ2-3; no reliable D call. Germline CDR1 is LGHNA and CDR2 is YNFKEQ. V was shortened by 4 bases and J by 2 bases, with 1 base between the two germline ends. The CDR3 loop spans 11 amino acids.

This clone was counted a single time. J is TRBJ1-2 and V is TRBV24-1; D not resolved. CDR1 is KGHDR, CDR2 SFDVKD, per germline. The CDR3 length is 15 residues. V shed 3 bases and J shed 6 bases, with 16 bases lying between them. DNA of the CDR3: TGTGCCACCAGTGATCCAAAGGGAGGGTGGGATGGCTACACCTTC. It encodes CATSDPKGGWDGYTF.

The chain links TRBV28 to TRBJ1-2; 7 bases match TRBD1. The CDR3 consists of 13 residues. V dropped 3 bases and J dropped 8; count of bases not matched to a gene: 6. Germline lookup yields CDR1 MDHEN and CDR2 SYDVKM. CDR3 residues: CASSFPGGGGYTF. The CDR3 DNA reads as TGTGCCAGCAGTTTCCCAGGGGGGGGCGGCTACACCTTC.

This clone occurred once. J is TRBJ1-1 and V is TRBV19; TRBD1 aligns across 10 bases. V trimming: 4 bases; J trimming: 7 bases; junction bases outside the gene matches: 6. This CDR3 comprises 14 residues. Germline CDR1 and CDR2: LNHDA and SQIVND (reference sequence). This CDR3 is CASSKVGQGSEAFF. In DNA, the CDR3 is TGTGCCAGTAGTAAGGTGGGACAGGGGAGTGAAGCTTTCTTT.

This chain joins TRBV3-1 (or the pseudogene TRBV3-2) and TRBJ1-6; D unresolved. CDR3 length equals 14 residues. Trimming removed 1 base from V and 11 bases from J, with 12 bases in between. Per the germline V gene, CDR1 is LGHDT and CDR2 is YNNKEL (reference sequence). CDR3 loop: CASSQVARITPLHF. CDR3 in DNA: TGTGCCAGCAGCCAAGTAGCCCGAATTACACCCCTCCACTTT.

This sequence joins TRBV7-9 and TRBJ2-2; D is tentatively TRBD1 or TRBD2 (5 bases each). The ends were cut back, 3 bases at V and 4 bases at J, with 15 bases in the middle. This CDR3 contains 16 residues. Germline loops: CDR1 SEHNR, CDR2 FQNEAQ (reference sequence). The CDR3, as DNA: TGTGCCAGCAGCTTTCTCGGGACCTTGGCCACCGGGGAGCTGTTTTTT. Amino acids: CASSFLGTLATGELFF.

The J gene is TRBJ2-5, the V gene TRBV3-1 (or the pseudogene TRBV3-2); D not resolved. CDR1 and CDR2 (germline): LGHDT, YNNKEL (reference sequence). The CDR3 sequence is 13 residues long. The V and J ends lost 6 bases and 1 base respectively, with 9 bases between them. The CDR3 here is CASRPGSQETQYF. In DNA form, the CDR3 reads TGTGCCAGCAGACCAGGTTCCCAAGAGACCCAGTACTTC.

The chain is built from TRBV18 and TRBJ2-2, with 8 bases identical to TRBD1. V shed 4 bases and J 1 base; nucleotides not matched to a gene: 11. The CDR3 runs to 18 residues. Germline V gene sequence: CDR1 KGHSH, CDR2 LQKENI. The CDR3, as DNA: TGTGCCAGCTCACAAGGACAGGGCCTACAATTGAACACCGGGGAGCTGTTTTTT. This gives the protein CASSQGQGLQLNTGELFF.

This clone has only a few counts. V is TRBV29-1 and J is TRBJ1-4; D remains ambiguous. This CDR3 comprises 13 residues. Trimming removed 4 bases at V and 5 bases at J, with 11 bases between. From germline, CDR1 is SQVTM and CDR2 ANQGSEA. As DNA, the CDR3 is TGCAGCGTTGGCGAGAACAGAAATGAAAAACTGTTTTTT. This gives the protein CSVGENRNEKLFF.

The V and J genes are TRBV6-4 and TRBJ2-2; 10 bases fit TRBD2. Germline V gene data show CDR1 as MRHNA and CDR2 as SNTAGT. Trimming removed 4 bases from V and 0 bases from J; junction bases left unmatched: 5. The CDR3 has 17 amino acids. The CDR3 sequence: CASSGGAGGANTGELFF. CDR3 DNA sequence: TGTGCCAGCAGTGGAGGAGCGGGAGGGGCGAACACCGGGGAGCTGTTTTTT.

This chain links TRBV7-2 with TRBJ1-3; D unresolved. Germline V lookup: CDR1 SGHTA, CDR2 FQGNSA. Trimming removed 0 bases from V and 8 bases from J, with 8 bases in between. This CDR3 has 13 amino acids. The CDR3, as DNA: TGTGCCAGCAGCTTAGCTGGTACCTACACCATATATTTT. It encodes CASSLAGTYTIYF. The variable domain in full, completed from reference TRBV7-2 and TRBJ1-3, reads GAGVSQSPSNKVTEKGKDVELRCDPISGHTALYWYRQSLGQGLEFLIYFQGNSAPDKSGLPSDRFSAERTGGSVSTLTIQRTQQEDSAVYLCASSLAGTYTIYFGEGSWLTVV.

The V gene is TRBV6-5, the J gene TRBJ2-3; D perhaps matches TRBD1 (6 bases). Germline V gene data show CDR1 as MNHEY and CDR2 as SVGAGI. The CDR3 runs 15 residues. V lost 7 bases to trimming and J lost 7 bases, with 21 bases between them. The CDR3 DNA is TGTGCCAGCACCCTCAGTGGGGGCCCGGGGAATACGCAGTATTTT. This codes for CASTLSGGPGNTQYF.

The gene calls are TRBV5-1 and TRBJ2-2, with 7 bases matching TRBD1. Germline CDR1 reads SGHRS; CDR2 reads YFSETQ. The CDR3 extends over 14 amino acids. The junction had 3 bases not matched to a gene; V was cut back by 4 bases and J by 3 bases. The CDR3 DNA reads TGCGCCAGCAGCAGAGACAGGGACACCGGGGAGCTGTTTTTT. Translation gives CASSRDRDTGELFF. The whole variable domain, remainder taken from reference TRBV5-1 and TRBJ2-2, is KAGVTQTPRYLIKTRGQQVTLSCSPISGHRSVSWYQQTPGQGLQFLFEYFSETQRNKGNFPGRFSGRQFSNSRSEMNVSTLELGDSALYLCASSRDRDTGELFFGEGSRLTVL.

V gene TRBV7-2 combines with J gene TRBJ2-7, with no clear D. Germline V gene data show CDR1 as SGHTA and CDR2 as FQGNSA. Trimming stripped 4 bases from V and 4 bases from J, with 8 bases between. The CDR3 is 12 residues long. CDR3 amino acids: CASSSLGYEQYV. In DNA, the CDR3 is TGTGCCAGCAGCTCTCTCGGGTACGAGCAGTACGTC.

The chain couples TRBV12-3 or TRBV12-4 to TRBJ1-2, with TRBD1 matching 7 bases. This CDR3 spans 13 amino acids. J lost 8 bases, V lost 4 bases, and 7 bases had no gene match. The CDR3 region is CASSYRQGSGYTF. The CDR3 DNA is TGTGCCAGCAGTTACCGACAGGGATCCGGCTACACCTTC.

The V and J genes are TRBV4-2 and TRBJ2-1; weak D call: TRBD2 (5 bases). This CDR3 contains 14 residues. CDR1 and CDR2 (germline): LGHNA, YNFKEQ. V lost 4 bases and J lost 1, with 8 bases in between. The CDR3 bases are TGTGCCAGCAGCCCAGAGGGATCCTACAATGAGCAGTTCTTC. The encoded protein is CASSPEGSYNEQFF.

V is TRBV4-1 and J is TRBJ2-6; unclear D gene. Trimming cost V 1 base and J 4 bases, with 11 bases left between them. The CDR3 covers 16 residues. Germline V gene lookup returns CDR1 MGHRA and CDR2 YSYEKL. DNA of the CDR3: TGCGCCAGCAGCCAAGGCCGACACGTGGGGGCCAACGTCCTGACTTTC. Translated: CASSQGRHVGANVLTF.

This chain links TRBV7-9 with TRBJ1-1, with D unclear. V lost 3 bases to trimming and J lost 4 bases, with 12 bases between them. The CDR3 consists of 14 residues. The germline V gene encodes CDR1 SEHNR and CDR2 FQNEAQ (reference sequence). The CDR3 DNA is TGTGCCAGCAGCTTTTCGATAGAAGGCACTGAAGCTTTCTTT. This gives the protein CASSFSIEGTEAFF.

CDR3 coding DNA: TGTGCCGTATCACTGGAGGGAGTACCGGGTGGGCACAATGAGCAGTTCTTC. It encodes CAVSLEGVPGGHNEQFF. V is TRBV19 and J is TRBJ2-1, with D possibly being TRBD2 (6 bases). This CDR3 spans 17 amino acids. V shed 11 bases and J shed 5 bases, with 28 bases lying between them. CDR1 and CDR2 (germline): LNHDA, SQIVND (reference sequence).